This is a list of T cell receptor beta chains from one sample in a study of shared clonotypes between healthy human individuals. Some clones are missing from TCRdb's copy, which holds only in-frame ones; the method was immunoSEQ multiplex PCR. The profile shows roughly 2.5 million clones, approximately 94% of them singletons. Sample: naive CD4+ T cells sorted from blood. These receptors were collected from a man aged 18 to 29 in good health. CDR3s include the opening cysteine and the closing phenylalanine or tryptophan. The D gene is left open where the match is weak. Part of the rows lack a size; the others show once, few, many or a class for expanded clones.

>NA|TRBJ1-2|TRBV6-5|TRBD1
TGTGCCAGCATTTCAGGGGGGGGCGGCTACACCTTC
CASISGGGGYTF
>NA|TRBJ2-1|TRBV9|TRBD2
TGTGCCAGCAGCCAGGCCGGGACTAGCGGGAGGTACAATGAGCAGTTCTTC
CASSQAGTSGRYNEQFF
>NA|TRBJ2-7|TRBV6-5|TRBD1
TGTGCCAGCAGCCGCGACAGGGTCTACGAGCAGTACTTC
CASSRDRVYEQYF
>NA|TRBJ2-7|TRBV7-2|TRBD1
TGTGCCAGCAGCGTATGGGACAGAATAATCTACGAGCAGTACTTC
CASSVWDRIIYEQYF
>NA|TRBJ1-3|TRBV28|NA
TGTGCCAGCAGCGATTTACAGGGTACTGGAAACACCATATATTTT
CASSDLQGTGNTIYF
>NA|TRBJ2-7|TRBV13|TRBD1
TGTGCCAGCAGCTCACAGGGGGCGGGGTACGAGCAGTACTTC
CASSSQGAGYEQYF
>NA|TRBJ2-5|TRBV5-4|NA
TGTGCCAGCAGCAGTAGATTCGAGACCCAGTACTTC
CASSSRFETQYF
>NA|TRBJ2-7|TRBV5-1|NA
TGCGCCAGCAGCTTGTCTCCCCCAGGGCGCGAGCAGTACTTC
CASSLSPPGREQYF
>few|TRBJ2-4|TRBV7-9|TRBD2
TGTGCCAGCAGCCGAGCTTTAGCGGGAGGGGCGGACATTCAGTACTTC
CASSRALAGGADIQYF
>once|TRBJ1-5|TRBV2|NA
TGTGCCAGCTGCCGGTGGGTCAGCAATCAGCCCCAGCATTTT
CASCRWVSNQPQHF
>NA|TRBJ1-6|TRBV10-3|NA
TGTGCCATCAGTGGTGGGGGTCTGGGTTATAATTCACCCCTCCACTTT
CAISGGGLGYNSPLHF
>NA|TRBJ1-2|TRBV18|TRBD1
TGTGCCAGCTCACCAAATGGACAGGGAAGTGGCTATGGCTACACCTTC
CASSPNGQGSGYGYTF
>once|TRBJ2-7|TRBV5-4|TRBD1
TGTGCCAGCAGTCATCGACAGGGGGATTGGTACGAGCAGTACTTC
CASSHRQGDWYEQYF
>once|TRBJ2-2|TRBV7-2|TRBD1
TGTGCCAGCAGCTTATTTCCGGGACAGGGGTACACCGGGGAGCTGTTTTTT
CASSLFPGQGYTGELFF
>NA|TRBJ2-7|TRBV6-1|NA
TGTGCCAGCATTTGGGAGAGAGGCGAGCAGTACTTC
CASIWERGEQYF
>once|TRBJ2-7|TRBV27|NA
TGTGCCAGCAGGACTCGGGGGGCCGGCGAGCAGTACTTC
CASRTRGAGEQYF
>NA|TRBJ2-3|TRBV10-2|NA
TGCGCCAGCAGTGAGTCCTGGGCTAGCGGCACAGATACGCAGTATTTT
CASSESWASGTDTQYF
>NA|TRBJ2-7|TRBV7-9|NA
TGTGCCAGCAGCGGACCAGGAGTATCCTACGAGCAGTACTTC
CASSGPGVSYEQYF
>NA|TRBJ2-3|TRBV11-3|NA
TGTGCCAGCAGCTTAGGGGGTGGCACAGATACGCAGTATTTT
CASSLGGGTDTQYF
>NA|TRBJ1-3|TRBV10-3|NA
TGTGCCATCAGTGGGGAGGGCAGAATCGACTCTGGAAACACCATATATTTT
CAISGEGRIDSGNTIYF
>NA|TRBJ1-1|TRBV5-1|NA
TGCGCCAGCAGCTCGGGACGGGGGAACACTGAAGCTTTCTTT
CASSSGRGNTEAFF
>NA|TRBJ2-5|TRBV7-2|NA
TGTGCCAGCAGCCAGGACAGAGCCCACCAAGAGACCCAGTACTTC
CASSQDRAHQETQYF
>NA|TRBJ2-1|TRBV9|NA
TGTGCCAGCAGCCCAGGGGTAGCGCTGAGAGGGGGAAGAAAGTACAATGAGCAGTTCTTC
CASSPGVALRGGRKYNEQFF
>NA|TRBJ1-2|TRBV7-9|TRBD1
TGTGCCAGCAGCCCGGGAGGCCCGACAGGGGGAGGTGACTATGGCTACACCTTC
CASSPGGPTGGGDYGYTF
>NA|TRBJ1-4|TRBV11-2|NA
TGTGCCAGCAGCTTAGGAGAGCACGCAACTAATGAAAAACTGTTTTTT
CASSLGEHATNEKLFF
>NA|TRBJ2-7|TRBV13|NA
TGTGCCAGCAGCACTACAGGATCGGCGGGAACATCCTACGAGCAGTACTTC
CASSTTGSAGTSYEQYF
>NA|TRBJ2-1|TRBV7-9|NA
TGTGCCAGCAGCTTAGCCCGGCCCTCCTACAATGAGCAGTTCTTC
CASSLARPSYNEQFF
>NA|TRBJ2-5|TRBV19|TRBD2
TGTGCCAGTAGTATGGGCCTGGCGGGAGGGCCGTGGACCCAGTACTTC
CASSMGLAGGPWTQYF
>NA|TRBJ1-2|TRBV29-1|NA
TGCAGCGTTGATGTAGCTAACTATGGCTACACCTTC
CSVDVANYGYTF
>NA|TRBJ1-2|TRBV30|NA
TGTGCCTGGAGTGTAAACAGGGAGGGCTATGGCTACACCTTC
CAWSVNREGYGYTF
>NA|TRBJ2-7|TRBV10-3|NA
TGTGCCATCAGTGAAATAAGTAGGGGAAACTACGAGCAGTACTTC
CAISEISRGNYEQYF
>NA|TRBJ2-3|TRBV15|NA
TGTGCCACCAGCAGAGATCATGGGCGGGGAAGCACAGATACGCAGTATTTT
CATSRDHGRGSTDTQYF
>NA|TRBJ1-4|TRBV7-2|NA
TGTGCCAGCAGCTCCGGAGCTGGGGTTAATGAAAAACTGTTTTTT
CASSSGAGVNEKLFF
>NA|TRBJ2-3|TRBV29-1|NA
TGCAGCGTTCTAAGTAGGGTAGCGGGCACAGATACGCAGTATTTT
CSVLSRVAGTDTQYF
>NA|TRBJ1-3|TRBV30|NA
TGTGCCTGGAGTCTCTCACTTGGAGGAAACACCATATATTTT
CAWSLSLGGNTIYF
>NA|TRBJ2-3|TRBV5-1|TRBD2
TGCGCCAGCAGCTCGCGGGGGGGAAGCACAGATACGCAGTATTTT
CASSSRGGSTDTQYF
>NA|TRBJ2-7|TRBV6-5|NA
TGTGCCAGCAGTCGTGGAGGGCAGGGGGTTTACGAGCAGTACTTC
CASSRGGQGVYEQYF
>once|TRBJ2-1|TRBV28|NA
TGTGCCAGCAGGAAGATGAATGAGCAGTTCTTC
CASRKMNEQFF
>NA|TRBJ2-5|TRBV5-1|TRBD1
TGCGCCAGCAGCTTCGGTAACAGGGGGCCTGGAGAGACCCAGTACTTC
CASSFGNRGPGETQYF
>once|TRBJ1-5|TRBV19|NA
TGTGCCAGTAGTATAAAGCGGCGGAATAGCAATCAGCCCCAGCATTTT
CASSIKRRNSNQPQHF
>NA|TRBJ2-3|TRBV25-1|NA
TGTGCCAGCAGTGAAGGGGTCCTCGAGTCAGATACGCAGTATTTT
CASSEGVLESDTQYF
>NA|TRBJ2-2|TRBV9|TRBD2
TGTGCCAGCAGTAGCGGGGCGAACACCGGGGAGCTGTTTTTT
CASSSGANTGELFF
>NA|TRBJ2-3|TRBV28|NA
TGTGCCAGCAGTCTTCCGTGGGGGGCCCACATTAGCACAGATACGCAGTATTTT
CASSLPWGAHISTDTQYF
>NA|TRBJ1-5|TRBV19|TRBD1
TGTGCCAGTAGGCCGGGACAGAGTTATCAGCCCCAGCATTTT
CASRPGQSYQPQHF
>NA|TRBJ1-5|TRBV5-1|TRBD1
TGCGCCAGCAGCACCGAGGGGGCCGGCAATCAGCCCCAGCATTTT
CASSTEGAGNQPQHF